One and the same sample provided the 21 T cell receptor beta chains below, sequenced in a study of blood T cell repertoires in COVID-19. Method: immunoSEQ multiplex PCR; TCRdb's copy keeps in-frame clones and lacks some. This sample yields 60,000 to 65,000 clones, of which about 73% are seen a single time; 25% to 30% belongs to the top ten. Source material: peripheral blood. The receptors were gathered from an elderly woman with acute or convalescent COVID-19.

This clone was observed a single time. The CDR3 bases are TGTGCCAGCAGCGTAGAGAGGGCCTTGGGGGAGCTGTTTTTT. It is translated as CASSVERALGELFF. The chain combines TRBV9 with TRBJ2-2; D possibly corresponds to TRBD2 (5 bases). Germline loops: CDR1 SGDLS, CDR2 YYNGEE. The CDR3 totals 14 residues. Trimming pared 0 bases from V and 8 bases from J, leaving 11 bases between.

The chain uses TRBV28 and TRBJ2-3, with TRBD1 matching 10 bases. Germline lookup yields CDR1 MDHEN and CDR2 SYDVKM. Trimming took 4 bases from V and 2 from J; bases not matched to a gene: 6. CDR3 length: 16 residues. CDR3 in amino acids: CASSSPGTGDTDTQYF. CDR3 sequence (DNA): TGTGCCAGCAGTTCGCCTGGGACAGGGGACACAGATACGCAGTATTTT. The full variable domain, in which reference TRBV28 and TRBJ2-3 provide the parts outside the CDR3, is DVKVTQSSRYLVKRTGEKVFLECVQDMDHENMFWYRQDPGLGLRLIYFSYDVKMKEKGDIPEGYSVSREKKERFSLILESASTNQTSMYLCASSSPGTGDTDTQYFGPGTRLTVL.

This sequence joins TRBV25-1 and TRBJ2-1; 12 positions match TRBD1. The germline V gene has CDR1 MGHDK and CDR2 SYGVNS. CDR3 length equals 16 residues. The V gene end was trimmed by 2 bases and the J gene end by 6 bases; junction bases not matched to a gene: 5. As DNA, the CDR3 is TGTGCCAGCAGTGAACCGGGACAGGGGGCTGGCAATGAGCAGTTCTTC. Its protein product is CASSEPGQGAGNEQFF. The full variable domain, its missing parts supplied by reference TRBV25-1 and TRBJ2-1, is EADIYQTPRYLVIGTGKKITLECSQTMGHDKMYWYQQDPGMELHLIHYSYGVNSTEKGDLSSESTVSRIRTEHFPLTLESARPSHTSQYLCASSEPGQGAGNEQFFGPGTRLTVL.

The CDR3 region is CASSQEMGGIEAFF. The CDR3 DNA reads as TGCGCCAGCAGCCAAGAAATGGGGGGAATTGAAGCTTTCTTT. V is TRBV4-3 and J is TRBJ1-1; TRBD1 might be the D (5 bases). This CDR3 comprises 14 residues. Germline V gene lookup returns CDR1 LGHNA and CDR2 YSLEER. V was shortened by 0 bases and J by 7 bases, with 12 bases between the two germline ends.

The gene calls are TRBV4-3 and TRBJ1-2, with D possibly being TRBD1 (5 bases). The CDR3 contains 17 residues. The germline CDR1 and CDR2 sequences are LGHNA and YSLEER. Trimming took 0 bases from V and 2 from J, leaving 16 bases between them. DNA for the CDR3: TGCGCCAGCAGCCAAGATCCGGTAGGGGTTCGCAACTATGGCTACACCTTC. Translated, it gives CASSQDPVGVRNYGYTF.

The rearrangement links TRBV7-9 to TRBJ1-2; 8 bases line up with TRBD1. There are 16 residues in the CDR3. Trimming at V came to 4 bases and at J to 4 bases, leaving 11 bases not matched to a gene. The germline V gene has CDR1 SEHNR and CDR2 FQNEAQ (reference sequence). The CDR3 region has the DNA TGTGCCAGCAGCTCATCCCACCCGGGACAGGTCTATGGCTACACCTTC. The encoded protein is CASSSSHPGQVYGYTF.

The chain recombines TRBV15 with TRBJ1-5; D gene unclear. The V gene lost 0 bases and the J gene lost 5 bases, with 5 bases spanning the gap. The V gene's germline CDR1 is LNHNV and CDR2 YYDKDF (reference sequence). The CDR3 has 13 amino acids. This chain's CDR3 is CATSRDLDQPQHF. Written as DNA, the CDR3 is TGTGCCACCAGCAGAGATTTAGATCAGCCCCAGCATTTT.

This sequence joins TRBV25-1 and TRBJ2-1, with D perhaps matching TRBD1 (5 bases). The CDR3 totals 18 residues. The germline gives CDR1 MGHDK, CDR2 SYGVNS. V was cut by 1 base and J by 0 bases, with 16 bases left in between. CDR3 sequence: CASSELGGAWSSYNEQFF. In DNA, the CDR3 is TGTGCCAGCAGTGAATTAGGTGGGGCGTGGAGCTCCTACAATGAGCAGTTCTTC.

The rearrangement links TRBV6-5 to TRBJ1-5; 7 nucleotides match TRBD1. The ends lost 5 bases at V and 6 bases at J; junction bases unmatched: 7. Germline-derived CDR1 and CDR2 are MNHEY and SVGAGI. CDR3 length: 14 amino acids. In DNA form, the CDR3 reads TGTGCCAGCAGTCGTGACAGGGAAGGTCAGCCCCAGCATTTT. This codes for CASSRDREGQPQHF.

The V and J genes are TRBV6-2 or TRBV6-3 and TRBJ1-1; 9 bases align to TRBD1. The V gene end was trimmed by 4 bases and the J gene end by 1 base; junction bases not matched to a gene: 7. From germline, CDR1 is MNHEY and CDR2 SVGEGT. The CDR3 runs 16 residues. The CDR3 DNA reads TGTGCCAGCAGTTTAATGCGACAGGGGGAGAACACTGAAGCTTTCTTT. Its translation is CASSLMRQGENTEAFF.

The chain couples TRBV30 to TRBJ1-2; 7 bases are shared with TRBD1. V dropped 2 bases and J dropped 9; count of bases not matched to a gene: 12. The CDR3 sequence is 14 residues long. Per the germline V gene, CDR1 is GTSNPN and CDR2 is SVGIG (reference sequence). The CDR3 DNA is TGTGCCTGGAGTTTCTCTGGACAGGTCCTACGCTACACCTTC. Encoded protein: CAWSFSGQVLRYTF. Combining the CDR3 with reference TRBV30 and TRBJ1-2 gives the whole variable domain SQTIHQWPATLVQPVGSPLSLECTVEGTSNPNLYWYRQAAGRGLQLLFYSVGIGQISSEVPQNLSASRPQDRQFILSSKKLLLSDSGFYLCAWSFSGQVLRYTFGSGTRLTVV.

The V gene is TRBV5-3, the J gene TRBJ1-6; no clear D. TRBV5-3 is treated as an ORF (open reading frame) with a function not yet certain. The CDR3 has 12 amino acids. With 4 bases removed from V and 7 bases from J, the gap between germline ends came to 6 bases. The CDR3 DNA is TGTGCCAGAAGCCCCAGAAATTCACCCCTCCACTTT. It is translated as CARSPRNSPLHF.

CDR3 in DNA: TGTGCCAGCAGCTTAGTCCAGGGGCGGACTGAAGCTTTCTTT. Translating it yields CASSLVQGRTEAFF. The V call is TRBV11-2, the J call TRBJ1-1, with D tentatively TRBD1 (6 bases). CDR1 and CDR2 from the germline V gene are SGHAT and FQNNGV. Between the trimmed V and J ends, which lost 1 base and 5 bases, there was a span of 11 bases. This CDR3 region has 14 residues. Using reference TRBV11-2 and TRBJ1-1 for the parts outside the CDR3, the full variable domain is EAGVAQSPRYKIIEKRQSVAFWCNPISGHATLYWYQQILGQGPKLLIQFQNNGVVDDSQLPKDRFSAERLKGVDSTLKIQPAKLEDSAVYLCASSLVQGRTEAFFGQGTRLTVV.

This rearrangement joins TRBV23-1 to TRBJ2-7; tentative D call: TRBD1 (6 bases). TRBV23-1 is an ORF for which the function is uncertain. The CDR3 totals 13 residues. DNA for the CDR3: TGCGCTGGTCGGACAGCCGATACCTACGAGCAGTACTTC. Translating gives CAGRTADTYEQYF.

The V and J genes are TRBV7-2 and TRBJ2-7; the match to TRBD2 covers 10 bases. Germline V lookup: CDR1 SGHTA, CDR2 FQGNSA. This CDR3 is built from 15 residues. With 1 base clipped from V and 6 bases from J, the junction kept 6 bases outside the gene matches. CDR3 residues: CASSLVLAGESEQYF. As DNA, the CDR3 is TGTGCCAGCAGCTTAGTTCTAGCGGGAGAGAGCGAGCAGTACTTC.

The chain combines TRBV25-1 with TRBJ2-5, with 7 bases fitting TRBD2. With 4 bases clipped from V and 7 bases from J, the junction kept 21 bases outside the gene matches. The CDR3 extends over 18 amino acids. Germline V gives CDR1 MGHDK, CDR2 SYGVNS. The chain's CDR3 is CASSGAAGLAAFRGTQYF. DNA for the CDR3: TGTGCCAGCAGTGGAGCGGCGGGGCTAGCGGCCTTTCGGGGGACCCAGTACTTC.

The genes are TRBV7-8 and TRBJ2-3; 8 positions match TRBD2. This CDR3 has 17 amino acids. Trimming took 2 bases from V and 1 from J; bases not matched to a gene: 8. Germline CDR1 SGHVS, CDR2 FQNEAQ. The CDR3 DNA reads as TGTGCCAGCAGCTTAAGACCCCTGACTAGCGGCACAGATACGCAGTATTTT. Residues: CASSLRPLTSGTDTQYF.

V and J are TRBV5-4 and TRBJ2-3; D is perhaps TRBD1 (5 bases). Germline V CDR1 and CDR2: SGHNT, YYREEE (reference sequence). The CDR3 extends over 14 amino acids. V was pared by 4 bases and J by 3 bases, with 12 bases between. The CDR3, as DNA: TGTGCCAGCAGCCTTGTGGCAGGGACAGATACGCAGTATTTT. It encodes CASSLVAGTDTQYF.

The chain joins TRBV18 to TRBJ2-7; D call uncertain. Trimming took 3 bases from V and 2 from J, leaving 8 bases between them. The CDR3 is 13 residues long. CDR1 KGHSH and CDR2 LQKENI come from the germline V gene. CDR3 DNA sequence: TGTGCCAGCTCACCCCAGTCGACCTACGAGCAGTACTTC. Its protein product is CASSPQSTYEQYF.

The CDR3 DNA reads TGTGCCAGCAGTTTATCCCCCCGCTACGAGCAGTACTTC. This gives the protein CASSLSPRYEQYF. The chain employs TRBV28 and TRBJ2-7; the D is unclear. This CDR3 comprises 13 residues. V was shortened by 1 base and J by 3 bases, with 7 bases between the two germline ends. Germline CDR1 is MDHEN and CDR2 is SYDVKM. Drawing the rest from reference TRBV28 and TRBJ2-7, the complete variable domain is DVKVTQSSRYLVKRTGEKVFLECVQDMDHENMFWYRQDPGLGLRLIYFSYDVKMKEKGDIPEGYSVSREKKERFSLILESASTNQTSMYLCASSLSPRYEQYFGPGTRLTVT.

This chain connects TRBV29-1 to TRBJ2-7; maybe TRBD2 (6 bases). V gave up 8 bases and J gave up 1 base, with 21 bases separating them. The germline V gene encodes CDR1 SQVTM and CDR2 ANQGSEA. CDR3 length: 15 amino acids. CDR3 sequence reads: CSPRGIQGPSYEQYF. The DNA of the CDR3 is TGCAGCCCCCGCGGGATTCAAGGTCCTTCCTACGAGCAGTACTTC.